This TCR beta chain was sequenced for a study of graft-versus-host responses after intestinal transplantation. As for the study in general: Once they had received anti-thymocyte globulin induction, all recipients took tacrolimus and steroids for approximately 3 years.

Note on this clone: The antigen is undetermined.

This CDR3 is 13 amino acids long. V lost 5 bases to trimming and J lost 3 bases, with 11 bases between them. The germline gives CDR1 MNHEY, CDR2 SMNVEV (reference sequence). The protocol was immunoSEQ multiplex PCR, while the TCRdb copy is restricted to in-frame clones and leaves out a portion. The sample lists approximately 8,900 clones, about two thirds seen once, with almost 9.5% in the top ten. Lamina propria and intraepithelial lymphocytes were released by processing graft tissue. Study outcomes and limitations: Clonal ratios of graft-versus-host to host-versus-graft in allografts were high for patients exhibiting graft-donor T cell macrochimerism. Early post-transplant declines in HvG were associated with peak levels of circulating GvH clones.

This receptor was obtained from a human patient who received an intestinal transplant, so some T cells may come from the graft donor. This specimen consisted of ileum tissue, obtained around 460 days after transplant. This rearrangement joins TRBV27 to TRBJ2-7; D ambiguous. For the CDR3, the DNA is TGTGCCAGCAGTCCCGGGCTTTACTACGAGCAGTACTTC. Amino acids: CASSPGLYYEQYF.